The rows below give T cell receptor beta chains drawn from one sample of a study of Ad26.COV2.S vaccination and SARS-CoV-2 variants. Clones were sequenced by immunoSEQ multiplex PCR, and TCRdb holds only the in-frame ones, with some missing. The data contain some 180,000 clones, 87% of them singletons. The source was peripheral blood, collected after recovery from COVID-19. These TCRs come from a human donor who had recovered from COVID-19. CDR3s include the opening cysteine and the closing phenylalanine or tryptophan. Fields, in order: CDR3 protein, CDR3 DNA, J gene, clone size, V gene, D gene. D genes are given only for firm matches. Not all rows give a size; the values are once, few, many and, for expanded clones, a class.

CASKIAGGYNEQFF	TGTGCCAGCAAGATAGCGGGAGGTTACAATGAGCAGTTCTTC	TRBJ2-1	NA	TRBV2	TRBD2
CASRIQGAGKQFF	TGTGCCAGCAGGATACAGGGGGCAGGGAAGCAGTTCTTC	TRBJ2-1	NA	TRBV2	TRBD1
CAISGTSGRAGYEQYF	TGTGCCATCAGTGGGACTAGCGGGAGGGCCGGGTACGAGCAGTACTTC	TRBJ2-7	NA	TRBV10-3	TRBD2
CASREGVRNTIYF	TGTGCCAGCCGCGAAGGGGTCCGGAACACCATATATTTT	TRBJ1-3	NA	TRBV18	NA
CASSLETFTDTQYF	TGCGCCAGCAGCTTGGAAACGTTCACAGATACGCAGTATTTT	TRBJ2-3	NA	TRBV5-1	NA
CASSIQGTQYF	TGTGCCAGCAGCATCCAGGGGACCCAGTACTTC	TRBJ2-5	NA	TRBV5-6	NA
CASSPEQGSEYEQYF	TGCGCCAGCAGCCCCGAACAGGGTTCGGAGTACGAGCAGTACTTC	TRBJ2-7	NA	TRBV5-1	NA
CASSSRTSLGAGELFF	TGTGCCAGCAGCTCCCGGACTTCCCTGGGGGCCGGGGAGCTGTTTTTT	TRBJ2-2	NA	TRBV6-6	NA
CASSASLLRGRESTDTQYF	TGTGCCAGCAGTGCCTCCCTCCTTCGGGGCAGGGAAAGCACAGATACGCAGTATTTT	TRBJ2-3	once	TRBV2	NA
CASSLTSIRETQYF	TGTGCCAGCAGCCTCACTAGCATTCGGGAGACCCAGTACTTC	TRBJ2-5	NA	TRBV13	NA
CASTPGDTQYF	TGCGCCAGCACTCCGGGGGATACGCAGTATTTT	TRBJ2-3	NA	TRBV5-1	NA
CASSLTGGVYGYTF	TGTGCCAGCAGCTTAACAGGGGGCGTTTATGGCTACACCTTC	TRBJ1-2	NA	TRBV7-9	TRBD1
CASSRDISTGELFF	TGTGCCAGCAGTCGGGACATTTCCACCGGGGAGCTGTTTTTT	TRBJ2-2	NA	TRBV2	NA
CASSLGTVNTEAFF	TGTGCCAGCAGCTTGGGGACGGTAAACACTGAAGCTTTCTTT	TRBJ1-1	NA	TRBV5-6	NA
CASCLMATSGTDTQYF	TGTGCCAGCTGCCTGATGGCGACTAGCGGCACAGATACGCAGTATTTT	TRBJ2-3	NA	TRBV7-2	TRBD2
CASSLQGNYGYTF	TGTGCCAGCAGTCTACAGGGAAACTATGGCTACACCTTC	TRBJ1-2	once	TRBV27	NA
CAISMTETRGDTQYF	TGTGCCATCAGCATGACCGAGACACGAGGAGATACGCAGTATTTT	TRBJ2-3	NA	TRBV10-3	NA
CASSWTGVIYGYTF	TGTGCCAGCAGTTGGACAGGGGTAATATATGGCTACACCTTC	TRBJ1-2	NA	TRBV6-6	TRBD1
CAWSVRLSYTEAFF	TGTGCCTGGAGTGTCAGGCTTTCTTACACTGAAGCTTTCTTT	TRBJ1-1	NA	TRBV30	NA
CASSRDRGPFGTQYF	TGTGCCAGCAGTAGGGACAGGGGGCCATTCGGGACCCAGTACTTC	TRBJ2-5	NA	TRBV6-5	TRBD1
CASSRDQGNQPQHF	TGTGCCAGCAGTCGGGACCAAGGGAATCAGCCCCAGCATTTT	TRBJ1-5	NA	TRBV9	NA
CASSLTGSSGSSYEQYF	TGTGCCAGCAGTTTAACCGGGTCTTCGGGGAGCTCCTACGAGCAGTACTTC	TRBJ2-7	NA	TRBV6-2/TRBV6-3	NA
CAISESSRTAQHF	TGTGCCATCAGTGAGTCATCCAGGACAGCCCAGCATTTT	TRBJ1-5	NA	TRBV10-3	NA
CASSRGQYTEAFF	TGTGCCAGCAGCCGTGGACAGTACACTGAAGCTTTCTTT	TRBJ1-1	NA	TRBV7-9	NA
CASGDRGLGYTF	TGTGCCAGTGGGGACAGGGGGCTTGGCTACACCTTC	TRBJ1-2	NA	TRBV6-4	TRBD1
CASSRATGTTTGELFF	TGTGCCAGCAGTCGGGCAACCGGGACCACAACCGGGGAGCTGTTTTTT	TRBJ2-2	NA	TRBV6-2/TRBV6-3	NA
CASSPGGDGETQYF	TGTGCCAGCAGTCCAGGCGGGGATGGGGAGACCCAGTACTTC	TRBJ2-5	once	TRBV27	NA
CAISAGTGGGQPQHF	TGTGCCATCAGTGCAGGGACAGGGGGCGGTCAGCCCCAGCATTTT	TRBJ1-5	NA	TRBV10-3	TRBD1
CASSVALGAGYEQYF	TGTGCCAGCAGCGTAGCTCTCGGGGCGGGCTACGAGCAGTACTTC	TRBJ2-7	NA	TRBV9	NA
CASSTQGGGAGAQYF	TGTGCCAGCAGTACCCAGGGCGGGGGGGCCGGTGCGCAGTATTTT	TRBJ2-3	NA	TRBV7-2	TRBD2
CASSLDGGNGELFF	TGCGCCAGCAGCTTGGATGGGGGTAACGGGGAGCTGTTTTTT	TRBJ2-2	once	TRBV5-1	NA
CASSPPTYSNQPQHF	TGTGCCAGCAGTCCCCCAACCTATAGCAATCAGCCCCAGCATTTT	TRBJ1-5	NA	TRBV6-2/TRBV6-3	NA
CAISEDPGTRRSYEQYF	TGTGCCATCAGTGAGGACCCCGGGACCAGGCGCTCCTACGAGCAGTACTTC	TRBJ2-7	NA	TRBV10-3	NA
CASSYSLTDYNEQFF	TGTGCCAGCAGTTACTCTTTGACAGACTACAATGAGCAGTTCTTC	TRBJ2-1	NA	TRBV6-5	NA
CASSLQGGSTDTQYF	TGTGCCAGCAGCTTACAGGGAGGTTCCACAGATACGCAGTATTTT	TRBJ2-3	NA	TRBV14	NA
CASSQTKLAGRGTDTQYF	TGCGCCAGCAGCCAAACGAAACTAGCGGGGAGGGGCACAGATACGCAGTATTTT	TRBJ2-3	NA	TRBV4-1	TRBD2
CASGRTGNGYTF	TGTGCCAGCGGCCGGACAGGAAATGGCTACACCTTC	TRBJ1-2	NA	TRBV28	TRBD1
CARLRGSVAGYTF	TGTGCCAGACTGAGAGGGAGTGTAGCTGGCTACACCTTC	TRBJ1-2	NA	TRBV14	NA
CASSQGARGRPQHF	TGTGCCAGCAGCCAAGGAGCCAGGGGGAGGCCCCAGCATTTT	TRBJ1-5	NA	TRBV3-1/TRBV3-2	TRBD1
CASRRDRGRNSYEQYF	TGTGCCAGTAGAAGGGACAGGGGTCGTAACTCCTACGAGCAGTACTTC	TRBJ2-7	NA	TRBV19	TRBD1
CASSQPPTGTGELFF	TGCGCCAGCAGCCAACCCCCCACGGGCACCGGGGAGCTGTTTTTT	TRBJ2-2	NA	TRBV4-1	NA
CASSFGEGIYEQYF	TGTGCCAGCAGTTTCGGAGAGGGGATCTACGAGCAGTACTTC	TRBJ2-7	NA	TRBV27	NA
CASSLRQGAFGDEQFF	TGTGCCAGCAGCTTGCGACAGGGGGCGTTTGGGGATGAGCAGTTCTTC	TRBJ2-1	NA	TRBV5-6	TRBD1
CASSLNFGVSSGANVLTF	TGCGCCAGCAGCTTGAATTTCGGGGTAAGCTCTGGGGCCAACGTCCTGACTTTC	TRBJ2-6	NA	TRBV5-1	NA
CASSVVVGGPEAFF	TGTGCCAGCAGCGTAGTCGTGGGGGGGCCTGAAGCTTTCTTT	TRBJ1-1	NA	TRBV9	NA
CASSRQDFYNEQFF	TGTGCCAGCAGCCGCCAGGACTTCTACAATGAGCAGTTCTTC	TRBJ2-1	once	TRBV5-6	NA
CATKGQAKPGYTF	TGTGCCACTAAGGGACAGGCGAAACCGGGCTACACCTTC	TRBJ1-2	NA	TRBV2	TRBD1
CASSLARGAGAYEQYF	TGTGCCAGCAGCTTAGCGCGGGGGGCGGGAGCCTACGAGCAGTACTTC	TRBJ2-7	NA	TRBV7-9	TRBD2
CASSLQGDTLHF	TGTGCCAGCAGTTTACAGGGGGATACCCTCCACTTT	TRBJ1-6	NA	TRBV27	TRBD1
CASSDRQNSYNEQFF	TGTGCCAGCAGTGATAGACAGAACTCCTACAATGAGCAGTTCTTC	TRBJ2-1	NA	TRBV2	NA
CASSGRLSTDTQYF	TGCGCCAGCAGCGGGAGGCTGAGCACAGATACGCAGTATTTT	TRBJ2-3	NA	TRBV5-1	NA
CASSQTTGVGELFF	TGTGCCAGCAGCCAAACTACCGGGGTAGGGGAGCTGTTTTTT	TRBJ2-2	NA	TRBV3-1/TRBV3-2	NA
CASRLRYNTDTQYF	TGTGCCAGCAGGCTAAGGTATAACACAGATACGCAGTATTTT	TRBJ2-3	NA	TRBV6-5	NA
CASSLGGISSGNYGYTF	TGTGCCAGCAGCTTGGGGGGGATTTCGAGTGGTAACTATGGCTACACCTTC	TRBJ1-2	NA	TRBV5-4	NA